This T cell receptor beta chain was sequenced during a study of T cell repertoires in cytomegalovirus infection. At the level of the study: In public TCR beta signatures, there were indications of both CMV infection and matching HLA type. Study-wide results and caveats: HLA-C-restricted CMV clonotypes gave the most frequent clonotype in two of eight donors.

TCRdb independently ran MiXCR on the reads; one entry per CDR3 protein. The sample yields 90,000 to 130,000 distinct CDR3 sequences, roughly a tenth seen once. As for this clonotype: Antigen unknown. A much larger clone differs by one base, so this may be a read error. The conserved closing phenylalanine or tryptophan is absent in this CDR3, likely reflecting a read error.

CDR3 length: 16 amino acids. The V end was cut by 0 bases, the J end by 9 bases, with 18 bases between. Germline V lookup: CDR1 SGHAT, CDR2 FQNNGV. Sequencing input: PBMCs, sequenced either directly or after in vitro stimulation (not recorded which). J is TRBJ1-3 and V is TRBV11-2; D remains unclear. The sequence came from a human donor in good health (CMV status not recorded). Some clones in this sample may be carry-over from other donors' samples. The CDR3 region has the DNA TGTGCCAGCAGCTTAGATCACGGAACCGCACCGAGCACCATATATTCT. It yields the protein CASSLDHGTAPSTIYS.